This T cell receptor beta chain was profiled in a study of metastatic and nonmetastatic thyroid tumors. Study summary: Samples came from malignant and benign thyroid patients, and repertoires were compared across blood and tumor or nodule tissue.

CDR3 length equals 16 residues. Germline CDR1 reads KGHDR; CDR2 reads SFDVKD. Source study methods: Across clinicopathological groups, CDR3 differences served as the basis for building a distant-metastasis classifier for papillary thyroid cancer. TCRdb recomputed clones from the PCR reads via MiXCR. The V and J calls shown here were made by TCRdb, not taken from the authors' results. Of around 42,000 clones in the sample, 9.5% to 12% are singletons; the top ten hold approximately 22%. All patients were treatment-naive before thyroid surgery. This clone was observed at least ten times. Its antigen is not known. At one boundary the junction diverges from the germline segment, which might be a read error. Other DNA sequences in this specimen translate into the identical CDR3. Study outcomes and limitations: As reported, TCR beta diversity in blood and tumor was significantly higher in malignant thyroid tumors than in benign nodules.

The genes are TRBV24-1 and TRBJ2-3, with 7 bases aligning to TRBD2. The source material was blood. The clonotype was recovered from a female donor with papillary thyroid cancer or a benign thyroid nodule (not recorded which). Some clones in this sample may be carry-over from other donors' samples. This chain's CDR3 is CATSDWSGDGTDTQYF. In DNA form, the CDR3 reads TGCGCCACCAGTGATTGGAGCGGGGATGGGACAGATACGCAGTATTTT.